Presented here are 27 T cell receptor beta chains from one specimen sequenced in a study of chemoradiotherapy in HPV16-positive cancers. Sequencing was performed with immunoSEQ multiplex PCR; in TCRdb, only in-frame clones are kept and a portion is missing. The sample has around 12,000 clones; 89% are singletons. The material was blood, obtained from a patient who underwent chemoradiotherapy. Receptors were obtained from a human donor with HPV-associated anogenital cancer.

The chain employs TRBV7-9 and TRBJ2-7; either TRBD1 or TRBD2 may supply D (5 bases each). Trimming removed 1 base at V and 3 bases at J, with 10 bases between. In germline, CDR1 is SEHNR, CDR2 FQNEAQ (reference sequence). The CDR3 contains 14 residues. CDR3 DNA: TGTGCCAGCAGCTTAGGAGGGACGGTCTACGAGCAGTACTTC. Its protein product is CASSLGGTVYEQYF.

This rearrangement joins TRBV7-9 to TRBJ1-1, with D unclear. This CDR3 has 14 residues. The germline V gene has CDR1 SEHNR and CDR2 FQNEAQ (reference sequence). The V end was cut by 5 bases, the J end by 8 bases, with 18 bases between. CDR3 DNA sequence: TGTGCCAGCAGCCCAGTTTCGGCTTGGGCGGAAGCTTTCTTT. Translating it yields CASSPVSAWAEAFF.

This clone showed up just a few times. The chain links TRBV7-8 to TRBJ2-2; D remains unclear. Deletions cut 1 base from V and 0 bases from J, with 9 bases between. This CDR3 has 16 residues. The germline V gene encodes CDR1 SGHVS and CDR2 FQNEAQ. The chain's CDR3 is CASSLVFDTNTGELFF. In DNA form, the CDR3 reads TGTGCCAGCAGCTTAGTTTTCGACACGAACACCGGGGAGCTGTTTTTT.

The chain has TRBV7-3 and TRBJ2-2; 7 bases line up with TRBD1. Per the germline V gene, CDR1 is SGHTA and CDR2 is FQGTGA. This CDR3 is 14 amino acids long. V was clipped by 4 bases and J by 1 base; unmatched bases: 0. CDR3 coding DNA: TGTGCCAGCAGCTGGACAGGGAACACCGGGGAGCTGTTTTTT. It codes for CASSWTGNTGELFF.

This clone is deemed medium-sized. V usage is TRBV4-3 and J usage is TRBJ2-7; D gene unclear. CDR3 size: 13 residues. In germline, CDR1 is LGHNA, CDR2 YSLEER. V was shortened by 0 bases and J by 2 bases, with 5 bases between the two germline ends. CDR3 loop: CASSQEVTYEQYF. The CDR3 DNA reads as TGCGCCAGCAGCCAAGAGGTCACCTACGAGCAGTACTTC.

The V and J genes are TRBV4-3 and TRBJ2-2; D possibly corresponds to TRBD2 (5 bases). Germline V gene sequence: CDR1 LGHNA, CDR2 YSLEER. The CDR3 covers 16 residues. Trimming took 4 bases from V and 0 from J, leaving 12 bases between them. The CDR3 protein is CASSPRTYPNTGELFF. In DNA, the CDR3 is TGCGCCAGCAGCCCCCGGACTTACCCGAACACCGGGGAGCTGTTTTTT.

This sequence joins TRBV4-3 and TRBJ1-5; D ambiguous. Germline values: CDR1 LGHNA, CDR2 YSLEER. Trimming cost V 6 bases and J 3 bases, with 9 bases left between them. The CDR3 runs to 13 residues. In nucleotides, the CDR3 is TGCGCCAGCAGTCCCACTCCCAATCAGCCCCAGCATTTT. This translates into CASSPTPNQPQHF.

This clone was found a few times. The rearrangement links TRBV9 to TRBJ2-3, with 12 nucleotides matching TRBD2. CDR3 length equals 17 residues. V trimming: 4 bases; J trimming: 3 bases; junction bases outside the gene matches: 9. The V gene's germline CDR1 is SGDLS and CDR2 YYNGEE. The CDR3 nucleotides read TGTGCCAGCAGCTTCCAGACTAGCGGGAGATGGACAGATACGCAGTATTTT. This encodes CASSFQTSGRWTDTQYF. Full variable domain (remainder filled in from reference TRBV9 and TRBJ2-3): DSGVTQTPKHLITATGQRVTLRCSPRSGDLSVYWYQQSLDQGLQFLIQYYNGEERAKGNILERFSAQQFPDLHSELNLSSLELGDSALYFCASSFQTSGRWTDTQYFGPGTRLTVL.

The J gene is TRBJ2-7, the V gene TRBV9, with D unclear. Germline CDR1 reads SGDLS; CDR2 reads YYNGEE. The ends were cut back, 1 base at V and 5 bases at J, with 10 bases in the middle. The CDR3 has 13 amino acids. CDR3 sequence reads: CASSVWQEDEQYF. The CDR3 DNA follows: TGTGCCAGCAGCGTATGGCAGGAAGACGAGCAGTACTTC.

This chain connects TRBV7-9 to TRBJ2-3; D is uncertain. Trimming cost V 0 bases and J 11 bases, with 12 bases left between them. The length of the CDR3 is 13 residues. Germline loops: CDR1 SEHNR, CDR2 FQNEAQ (reference sequence). CDR3 in amino acids: CASSLAQFLRQYF. The CDR3 DNA reads as TGTGCCAGCAGCTTAGCGCAGTTCCTCAGGCAGTATTTT.

The genes are TRBV7-3 and TRBJ1-6, with a tentative D call TRBD1 (6 bases). V lost 0 bases to trimming and J lost 10 bases, with 13 bases between them. This CDR3 contains 15 residues. Per the germline V gene, CDR1 is SGHTA and CDR2 is FQGTGA. The CDR3 DNA is TGTGCCAGCAGCTTAACGGGGGCAGGGAGATCACCCCTCCACTTT. Translating it yields CASSLTGAGRSPLHF.

Worth noting for this clone: Sequence at one end of the junction differs from germline and may be a read error. V gene TRBV7-9 combines with J gene TRBJ1-1, with TRBD1 matching over 7 bases. Looked up from germline, CDR1 is SEHNR and CDR2 is FQNEAQ (reference sequence). The CDR3 contains 14 residues. The CDR3 reads CASSLRQGWREQLF. The CDR3 bases are TGTGCCAGCAGCTTAAGACAGGGCTGGAGAGAACAGCTCTTT.

The chain is built from TRBV5-1 and TRBJ2-7; D gene ambiguous. Germline V gene sequence: CDR1 SGHRS, CDR2 YFSETQ. V gave up 1 base and J gave up 4 bases, with 9 bases separating them. The CDR3 is 13 residues long. Here the CDR3 reads CASSLSSPYEQYF. The CDR3 DNA sequence: TGCGCCAGCAGCTTGAGCAGCCCGTACGAGCAGTACTTC.

The sample holds one count of this clone. The chain joins TRBV19 to TRBJ1-5, with D perhaps matching TRBD1 (6 bases). The CDR3 has 13 residues. Germline values: CDR1 LNHDA, CDR2 SQIVND (reference sequence). V lost 4 bases to trimming and J lost 4 bases, with 8 bases between them. The CDR3 region has the DNA TGTGCCAGTAGTACCACAGGGAATCAGCCCCAGCATTTT. Translation gives CASSTTGNQPQHF.

The gene calls are TRBV20-1 and TRBJ1-1; D is unresolved. This CDR3 is 11 amino acids long. V was clipped by 3 bases and J by 1 base, with 3 bases between them. Germline loops: CDR1 DFQATT, CDR2 SNEGSKA (reference sequence). CDR3 region: CSARRNTEAFF. The CDR3 coding sequence is TGCAGTGCTAGGAGGAACACTGAAGCTTTCTTT.

The rearrangement joins TRBV5-4 to TRBJ2-5, with D uncertain. V dropped 0 bases and J dropped 1 base, with 7 bases sitting between them. CDR3 length: 14 residues. Germline-derived CDR1 and CDR2 are SGHNT and YYREEE (reference sequence). The CDR3 loop reads CASSLVGSQETQYF. The CDR3 nucleotides are TGTGCCAGCAGCTTGGTAGGGTCCCAAGAGACCCAGTACTTC. The variable domain in full, with the rest retrieved from reference TRBV5-4 and TRBJ2-5, is ETGVTQSPTHLIKTRGQQVTLRCSSQSGHNTVSWYQQALGQGPQFIFQYYREEENGRGNFPPRFSGLQFPNYSSELNVNALELDDSALYLCASSLVGSQETQYFGPGTRLLVL.

This chain joins TRBV5-6 and TRBJ2-7, with D perhaps being TRBD1 or TRBD2 (5 bases each). Germline lookup yields CDR1 SGHDT and CDR2 YYEEEE. V dropped 2 bases and J dropped 6 bases, with 18 bases sitting between them. The CDR3 loop spans 15 amino acids. The CDR3 region is CASSLIPGRTPEQYF. DNA of the CDR3: TGTGCCAGCAGCTTAATTCCGGGACGGACCCCCGAGCAGTACTTC.

The chain uses TRBV27 and TRBJ2-7; 8 bases agree with TRBD2. V lost 5 bases, J lost 3 bases, and 12 bases stayed unmatched. In germline, CDR1 is MNHEY, CDR2 SMNVEV (reference sequence). The CDR3 runs 16 residues. The CDR3 coding sequence is TGTGCCAGCAGTCAGAGCGGGGGAGGGGGAAACTACGAGCAGTACTTC. Residues: CASSQSGGGGNYEQYF.

J is TRBJ2-5 and V is TRBV15, with D possibly TRBD2 on 6 matching bases. The V gene lost 0 bases and the J gene lost 5 bases, with 13 bases spanning the gap. Looked up from germline, CDR1 is LNHNV and CDR2 is YYDKDF (reference sequence). The CDR3 is made up of 15 amino acids. The CDR3 coding sequence is TGTGCCACCAGCAGAGATCGGAGGGGTTGGGAGACCCAGTACTTC. This sequence encodes CATSRDRRGWETQYF.

The genes are TRBV6-5 and TRBJ1-1, with 7 bases identical to TRBD1. With 7 bases clipped from V and 4 bases from J, the junction kept 6 bases outside the gene matches. Germline loops: CDR1 MNHEY, CDR2 SVGAGI. This CDR3 has 13 residues. In DNA form, the CDR3 reads TGTGCCAGCAATAAACAGGGGAGCACTGAAGCTTTCTTT. Amino acid sequence: CASNKQGSTEAFF.

This clone was seen only a few times. The chain is built from TRBV15 and TRBJ2-5; D possibly uses TRBD1 or TRBD2 (6 bases each). This CDR3 contains 16 residues. V was shortened by 5 bases and J by 4 bases, with 20 bases between the two germline ends. The V gene's germline CDR1 is LNHNV and CDR2 YYDKDF (reference sequence). CDR3 protein: CATSEGQGLGGETQYF. DNA of the CDR3: TGTGCCACCAGCGAAGGGCAGGGGCTGGGGGGAGAGACCCAGTACTTC.

The chain joins TRBV4-1 to TRBJ1-5; D remains ambiguous. Between the trimmed V and J ends, which lost 0 bases and 4 bases, there was a span of 7 bases. This CDR3 is built from 14 residues. CDR1 MGHRA and CDR2 YSYEKL come from the germline V gene. The CDR3 nucleotides are TGCGCCAGCAGCCAAGACGACCAGAATCAGCCCCAGCATTTT. Translating gives CASSQDDQNQPQHF.

The J gene is TRBJ2-3, the V gene TRBV5-6; D remains ambiguous. The CDR3 sequence is 14 residues long. Germline values: CDR1 SGHDT, CDR2 YYEEEE. Trimming removed 4 bases from V and 1 base from J, with 10 bases in between. CDR3 nucleotide sequence: TGTGCCAGCAGCCCCGGACCGCGCACAGATACGCAGTATTTT. Protein: CASSPGPRTDTQYF.

The rearrangement uses TRBV4-3 and TRBJ2-2; 9 positions match TRBD1. Per the germline V gene, CDR1 is LGHNA and CDR2 is YSLEER. With 4 bases clipped from V and 5 bases from J, the junction kept 8 bases outside the gene matches. CDR3 length: 16 residues. Here the CDR3 DNA reads TGCGCCAGCAGCCGAGGGACAGGGAGTGGTACCGGGGAGCTGTTTTTT. It yields the protein CASSRGTGSGTGELFF.

The chain is built from TRBV7-9 and TRBJ1-3; D is uncertain. This CDR3 spans 16 amino acids. Trimming removed 1 base from V and 0 bases from J, with 10 bases in between. Germline CDR1 reads SEHNR; CDR2 reads FQNEAQ (reference sequence). The CDR3 DNA reads as TGTGCCAGCAGCTTAGATCTACTTCTCTCTGGAAACACCATATATTTT. Its protein product is CASSLDLLLSGNTIYF.

This sequence joins TRBV14 and TRBJ2-5; D remains ambiguous. V was clipped by 0 bases and J by 7 bases, with 12 bases between them. The germline CDR1 and CDR2 sequences are SGHDN and FVKESK. This CDR3 comprises 14 residues. This chain's CDR3 is CASSQDWVGGTQYF. For the CDR3, the DNA is TGTGCCAGCAGCCAAGATTGGGTAGGCGGGACCCAGTACTTC.

This clone appeared a single time. This chain joins TRBV11-2 and TRBJ2-7, with 7 positions matching TRBD1. The germline V gene encodes CDR1 SGHAT and CDR2 FQNNGV. V was pared by 5 bases and J by 3 bases, with 7 bases of the junction left unmatched. The CDR3 length is 14 residues. Here the CDR3 reads CASSQWTGNYEQYF. In DNA form, the CDR3 reads TGTGCCAGCAGCCAATGGACAGGCAACTACGAGCAGTACTTC.